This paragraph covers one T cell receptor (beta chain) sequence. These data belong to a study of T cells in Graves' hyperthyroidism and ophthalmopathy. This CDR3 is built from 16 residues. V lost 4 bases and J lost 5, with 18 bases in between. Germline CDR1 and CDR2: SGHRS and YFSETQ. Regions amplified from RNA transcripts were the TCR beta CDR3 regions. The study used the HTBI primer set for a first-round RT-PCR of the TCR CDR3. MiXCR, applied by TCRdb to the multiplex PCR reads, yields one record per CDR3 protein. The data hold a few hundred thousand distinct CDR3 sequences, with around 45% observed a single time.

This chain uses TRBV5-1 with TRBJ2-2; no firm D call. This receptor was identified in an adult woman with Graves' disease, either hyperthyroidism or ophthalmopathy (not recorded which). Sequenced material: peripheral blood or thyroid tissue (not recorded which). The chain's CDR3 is CASSAKLPLGTGELFF. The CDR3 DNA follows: TGCGCCAGCAGCGCAAAACTCCCATTGGGGACCGGGGAGCTGTTTTTT.